The clone carrying this T cell receptor (beta chain) has at least ten counts. Using its own MiXCR run on the 5' RACE reads, TCRdb lists one record per CDR3 protein. The sample lists about 66,000 distinct CDR3 sequences; 13% were seen once. These data are taken from a study of early T cells in non-severe SARS-CoV-2 infection. V shed 7 bases and J shed 1 base, with 10 bases lying between them. The CDR3 is made up of 12 amino acids. CDR1 is SQVTM, CDR2 ANQGSEA, per germline. The rearrangement links TRBV29-1 to TRBJ1-1; D gene unclear. Specimen: whole blood. This receptor was obtained from an adult who was a healthcare worker with PCR-confirmed SARS-CoV-2 infection or an uninfected control (not recorded which). The CDR3 region has the DNA TGCAGCGCTGAGGGAGCGAACACTGAAGCTTTCTTT. It is translated as CSAEGANTEAFF. The variable domain in full, with the rest retrieved from reference TRBV29-1 and TRBJ1-1, is SAVISQKPSRDICQRGTSLTIQCQVDSQVTMMFWYRQQPGQSLTLIATANQGSEATYESGFVIDKFPISRPNLTFSTLTVSNMSPEDSSIYLCSAEGANTEAFFGQGTRLTVV.